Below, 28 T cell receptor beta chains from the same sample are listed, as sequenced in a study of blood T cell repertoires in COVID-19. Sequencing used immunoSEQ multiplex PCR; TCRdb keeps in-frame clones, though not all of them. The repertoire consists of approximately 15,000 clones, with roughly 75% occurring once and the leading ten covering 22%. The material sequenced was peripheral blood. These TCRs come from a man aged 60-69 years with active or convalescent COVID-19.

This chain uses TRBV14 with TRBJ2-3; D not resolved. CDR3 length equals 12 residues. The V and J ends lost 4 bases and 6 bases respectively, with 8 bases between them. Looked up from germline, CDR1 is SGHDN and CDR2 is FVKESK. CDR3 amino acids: CASSRSSDTQYF. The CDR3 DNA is TGTGCCAGCAGCCGGAGTTCGGATACGCAGTATTTT.

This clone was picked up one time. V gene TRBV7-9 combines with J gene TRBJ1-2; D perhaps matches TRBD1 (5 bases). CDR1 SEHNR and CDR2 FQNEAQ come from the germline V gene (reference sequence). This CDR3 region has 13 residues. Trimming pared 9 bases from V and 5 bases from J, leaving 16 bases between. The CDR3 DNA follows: TGTGCCAGGAATGGGCAAAGGGGATATGGCTACACCTTC. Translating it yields CARNGQRGYGYTF.

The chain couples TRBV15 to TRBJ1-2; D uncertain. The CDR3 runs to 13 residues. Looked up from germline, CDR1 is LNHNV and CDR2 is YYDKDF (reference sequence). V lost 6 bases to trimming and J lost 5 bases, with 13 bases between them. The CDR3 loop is CATSYRGGYGYTF. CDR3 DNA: TGTGCCACCAGTTACCGGGGAGGATATGGCTACACCTTC.

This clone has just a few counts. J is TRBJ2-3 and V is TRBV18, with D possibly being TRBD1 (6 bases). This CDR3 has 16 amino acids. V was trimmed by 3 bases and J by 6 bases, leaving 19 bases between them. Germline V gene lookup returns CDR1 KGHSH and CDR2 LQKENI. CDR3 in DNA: TGTGCCAGCTCACCCCTCCTAGGGGAAACAGGGGATACGCAGTATTTT. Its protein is CASSPLLGETGDTQYF. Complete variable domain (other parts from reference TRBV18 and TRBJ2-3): NAGVMQNPRHLVRRRGQEARLRCSPMKGHSHVYWYRQLPEEGLKFMVYLQKENIIDESGMPKERFSAEFPKEGPSILRIQQVVRGDSAAYFCASSPLLGETGDTQYFGPGTRLTVL.

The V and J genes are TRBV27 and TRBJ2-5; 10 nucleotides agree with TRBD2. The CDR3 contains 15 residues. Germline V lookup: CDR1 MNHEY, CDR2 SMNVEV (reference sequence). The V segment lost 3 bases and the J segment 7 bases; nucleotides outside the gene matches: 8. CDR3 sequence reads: CASSFEAGGRGTQYF. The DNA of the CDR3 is TGTGCCAGCAGTTTTGAAGCGGGAGGGCGGGGGACCCAGTACTTC.

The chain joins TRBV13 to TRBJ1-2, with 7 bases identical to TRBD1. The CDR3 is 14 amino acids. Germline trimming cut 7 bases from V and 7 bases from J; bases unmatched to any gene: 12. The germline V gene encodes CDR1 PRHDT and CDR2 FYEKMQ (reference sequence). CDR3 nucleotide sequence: TGTGCCAGCACTTCGAGGGGGCAGGACGGTGGCTACACCTTC. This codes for CASTSRGQDGGYTF.

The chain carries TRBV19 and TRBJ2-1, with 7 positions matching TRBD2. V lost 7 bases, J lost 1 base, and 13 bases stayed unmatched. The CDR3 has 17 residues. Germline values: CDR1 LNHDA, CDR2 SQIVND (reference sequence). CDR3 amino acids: CASTHKSSGNSYNEQFF. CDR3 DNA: TGTGCCAGTACCCACAAATCGAGCGGGAATTCCTACAATGAGCAGTTCTTC.

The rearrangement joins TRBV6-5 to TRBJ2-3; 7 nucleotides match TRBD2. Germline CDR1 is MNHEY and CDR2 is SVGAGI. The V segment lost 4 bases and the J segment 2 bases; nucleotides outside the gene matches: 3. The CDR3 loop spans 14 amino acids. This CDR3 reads CASSSRLATDTQYF. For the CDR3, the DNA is TGTGCCAGCAGTTCCCGACTAGCCACAGATACGCAGTATTTT.

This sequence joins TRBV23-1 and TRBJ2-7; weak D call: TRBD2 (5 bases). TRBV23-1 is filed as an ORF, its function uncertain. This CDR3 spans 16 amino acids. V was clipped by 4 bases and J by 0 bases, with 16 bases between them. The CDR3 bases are TGCGCCAGCAGTCCCCGGATACGAGGGTTCTCCTACGAGCAGTACTTC. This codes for CASSPRIRGFSYEQYF.

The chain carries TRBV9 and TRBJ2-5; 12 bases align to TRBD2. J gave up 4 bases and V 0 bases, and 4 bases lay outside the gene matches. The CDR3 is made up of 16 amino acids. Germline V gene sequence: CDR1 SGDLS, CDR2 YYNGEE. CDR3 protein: CASSVALLAGGETQYF. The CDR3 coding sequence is TGTGCCAGCAGCGTAGCTTTACTAGCGGGGGGAGAGACCCAGTACTTC.

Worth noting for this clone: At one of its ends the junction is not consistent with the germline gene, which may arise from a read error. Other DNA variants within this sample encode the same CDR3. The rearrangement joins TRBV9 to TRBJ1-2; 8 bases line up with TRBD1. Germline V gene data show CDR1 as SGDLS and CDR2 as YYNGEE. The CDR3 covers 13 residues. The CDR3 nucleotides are TGTGCCAGCAGCCTTACAGGGGGGGGCGGCTACACTTTC. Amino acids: CASSLTGGGGYTF.

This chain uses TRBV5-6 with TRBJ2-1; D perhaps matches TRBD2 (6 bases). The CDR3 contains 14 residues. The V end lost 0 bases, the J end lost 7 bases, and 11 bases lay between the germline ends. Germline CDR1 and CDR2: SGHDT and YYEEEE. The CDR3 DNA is TGTGCCAGCAGCTTGGCCCGGCTAGCGAATGAGCAGTTCTTC. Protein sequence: CASSLARLANEQFF. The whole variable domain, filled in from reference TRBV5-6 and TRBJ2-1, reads DAGVTQSPTHLIKTRGQQVTLRCSPKSGHDTVSWYQQALGQGPQFIFQYYEEEERQRGNFPDRFSGHQFPNYSSELNVNALLLGDSALYLCASSLARLANEQFFGPGTRLTVL.

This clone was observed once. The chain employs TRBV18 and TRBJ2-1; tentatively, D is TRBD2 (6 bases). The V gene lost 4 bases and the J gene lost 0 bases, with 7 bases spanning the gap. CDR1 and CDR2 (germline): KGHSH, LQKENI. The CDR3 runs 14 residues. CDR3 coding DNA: TGTGCCAGCTCACTAGCGGTCTCCTACAATGAGCAGTTCTTC. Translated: CASSLAVSYNEQFF.

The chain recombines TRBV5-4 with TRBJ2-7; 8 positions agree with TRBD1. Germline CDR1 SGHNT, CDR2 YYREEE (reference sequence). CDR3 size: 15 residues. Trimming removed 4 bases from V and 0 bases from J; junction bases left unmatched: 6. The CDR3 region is CASSRRDRFSYEQYF. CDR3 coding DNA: TGTGCCAGCAGCCGCCGGGACAGGTTCTCCTACGAGCAGTACTTC.

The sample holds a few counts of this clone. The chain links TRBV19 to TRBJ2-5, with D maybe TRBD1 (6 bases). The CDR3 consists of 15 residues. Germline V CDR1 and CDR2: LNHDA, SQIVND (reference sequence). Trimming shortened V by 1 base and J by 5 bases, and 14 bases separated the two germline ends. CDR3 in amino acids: CASSIGASQGETQYF. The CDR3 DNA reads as TGTGCCAGTAGTATAGGGGCCTCTCAGGGGGAGACCCAGTACTTC.

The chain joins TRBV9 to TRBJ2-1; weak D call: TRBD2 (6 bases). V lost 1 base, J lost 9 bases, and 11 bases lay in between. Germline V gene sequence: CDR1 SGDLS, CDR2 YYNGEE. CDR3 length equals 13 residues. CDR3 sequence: CASSVWRDGEQFF. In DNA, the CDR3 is TGTGCCAGCAGCGTATGGCGGGACGGTGAGCAGTTCTTC.

The CDR3 nucleotides read TGTGCCACCAGTGACCCGGGACGGCCAGGGGTGTATGGCTACACCTTC. As protein: CATSDPGRPGVYGYTF. The chain carries TRBV24-1 and TRBJ1-2, with D perhaps matching TRBD1 (6 bases). The CDR3 runs 16 residues. The germline V gene has CDR1 KGHDR and CDR2 SFDVKD. V shed 4 bases and J shed 5 bases, with 19 bases lying between them.

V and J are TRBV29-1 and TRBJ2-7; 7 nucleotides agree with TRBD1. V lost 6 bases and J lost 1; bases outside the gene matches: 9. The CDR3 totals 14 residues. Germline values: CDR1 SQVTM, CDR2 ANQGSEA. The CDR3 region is CSVVRTGASYEQYF. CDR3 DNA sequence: TGCAGCGTAGTTAGGACAGGAGCGTCCTACGAGCAGTACTTC.

CDR3 loop: CAWSIGTSGTTDTQYF. DNA of the CDR3: TGTGCCTGGAGTATAGGGACTAGCGGAACAACAGATACGCAGTATTTT. V is TRBV30 and J is TRBJ2-3; the match to TRBD2 covers 11 bases. This CDR3 contains 16 residues. The trim removed 2 bases at V and 3 bases at J, leaving 7 bases unmatched. The germline gives CDR1 GTSNPN, CDR2 SVGIG (reference sequence).

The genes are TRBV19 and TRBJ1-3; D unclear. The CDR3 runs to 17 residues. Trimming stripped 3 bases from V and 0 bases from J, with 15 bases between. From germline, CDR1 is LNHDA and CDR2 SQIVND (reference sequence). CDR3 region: CASSIGKEGHSGNTIYF. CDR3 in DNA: TGTGCCAGTAGTATTGGCAAGGAGGGCCACTCTGGAAACACCATATATTTT.

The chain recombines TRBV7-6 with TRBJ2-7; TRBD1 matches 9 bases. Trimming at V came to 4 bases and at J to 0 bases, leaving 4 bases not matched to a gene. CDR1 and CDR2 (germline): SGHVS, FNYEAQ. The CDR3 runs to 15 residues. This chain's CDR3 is CASSSTGGYSYEQYF. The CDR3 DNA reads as TGTGCCAGCAGCTCGACAGGGGGATACTCCTACGAGCAGTACTTC.

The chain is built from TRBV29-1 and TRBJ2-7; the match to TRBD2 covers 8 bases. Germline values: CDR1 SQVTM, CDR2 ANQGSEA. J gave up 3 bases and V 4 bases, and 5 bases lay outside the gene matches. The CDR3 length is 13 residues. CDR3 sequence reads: CSVASGRYYEQYF. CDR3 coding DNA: TGCAGCGTTGCGAGCGGGAGATACTACGAGCAGTACTTC.

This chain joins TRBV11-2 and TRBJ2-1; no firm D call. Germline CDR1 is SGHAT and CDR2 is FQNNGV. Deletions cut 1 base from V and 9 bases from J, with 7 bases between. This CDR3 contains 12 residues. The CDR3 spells CASSLARSEQFF. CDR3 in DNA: TGTGCCAGCAGCTTAGCTAGAAGTGAGCAGTTCTTC. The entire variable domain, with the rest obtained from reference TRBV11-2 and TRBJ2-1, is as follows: EAGVAQSPRYKIIEKRQSVAFWCNPISGHATLYWYQQILGQGPKLLIQFQNNGVVDDSQLPKDRFSAERLKGVDSTLKIQPAKLEDSAVYLCASSLARSEQFFGPGTRLTVL.

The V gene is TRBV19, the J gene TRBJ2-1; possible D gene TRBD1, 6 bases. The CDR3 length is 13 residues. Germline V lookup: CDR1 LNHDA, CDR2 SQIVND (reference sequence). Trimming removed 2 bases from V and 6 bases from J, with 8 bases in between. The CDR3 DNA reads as TGTGCCAGTAGTATAAACAGGGTCAATGAGCAGTTCTTC. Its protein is CASSINRVNEQFF.

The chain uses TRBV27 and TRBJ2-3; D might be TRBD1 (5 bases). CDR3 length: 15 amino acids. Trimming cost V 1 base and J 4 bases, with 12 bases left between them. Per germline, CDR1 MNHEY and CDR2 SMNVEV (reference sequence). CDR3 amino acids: CASSLLVRASDTQYF. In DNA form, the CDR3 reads TGTGCCAGCAGTTTATTGGTCAGGGCTTCAGATACGCAGTATTTT.

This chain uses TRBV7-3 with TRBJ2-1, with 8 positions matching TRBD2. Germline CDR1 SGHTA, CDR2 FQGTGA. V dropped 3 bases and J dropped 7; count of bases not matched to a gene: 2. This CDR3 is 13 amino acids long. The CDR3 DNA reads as TGTGCCAGCAGCTTCGGGAGGGAAAATGAGCAGTTCTTC. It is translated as CASSFGRENEQFF.

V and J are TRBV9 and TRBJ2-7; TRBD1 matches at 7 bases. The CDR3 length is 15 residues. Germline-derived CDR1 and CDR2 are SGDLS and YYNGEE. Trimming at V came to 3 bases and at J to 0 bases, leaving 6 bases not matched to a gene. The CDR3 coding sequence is TGTGCCAGCAGCGCCCAGGGACAGCCCTCCTACGAGCAGTACTTC. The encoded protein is CASSAQGQPSYEQYF.

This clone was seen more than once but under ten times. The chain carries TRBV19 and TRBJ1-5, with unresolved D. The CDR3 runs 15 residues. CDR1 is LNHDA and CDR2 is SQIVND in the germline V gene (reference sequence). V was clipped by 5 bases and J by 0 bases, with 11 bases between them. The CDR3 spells CASSLSVASNQPQHF. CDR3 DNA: TGTGCCAGTAGTCTCTCAGTAGCTAGCAATCAGCCCCAGCATTTT.